The clone carrying this T cell receptor beta chain has a single count. The antigen is unknown. TCRdb's copy holds only in-frame clones and misses some; the assay was immunoSEQ multiplex PCR. The profile shows about 240,000 clones, around 88% of them singletons. The record originates from a study of cytomegalovirus exposure and HLA in healthy donors. General study points: A later analysis found first-cohort TCR clusters tended to co-occur in the approximately 110 validation repertoires. Cytomegalovirus association was assigned to about 150 TCR beta chains.

The donors were members of the approximately 120-subject validation cohort (separate from the roughly 670-subject first cohort). V lost 5 bases to trimming and J lost 3 bases; unmatched junction nucleotides: 13. Germline lookup yields CDR1 SGHNT and CDR2 YENEEA. This CDR3 region has 16 residues. The source is a woman in her twenties or thirties in good health and CMV-seropositive. The chain combines TRBV11-3 with TRBJ2-7; TRBD1 matches at 7 bases. The sequenced sample was PBMCs. CDR3 coding DNA: TGTGCCAGCAGCCGGGACAGCTCGCTTGGGGGCTACGAGCAGTACTTC. This encodes CASSRDSSLGGYEQYF.